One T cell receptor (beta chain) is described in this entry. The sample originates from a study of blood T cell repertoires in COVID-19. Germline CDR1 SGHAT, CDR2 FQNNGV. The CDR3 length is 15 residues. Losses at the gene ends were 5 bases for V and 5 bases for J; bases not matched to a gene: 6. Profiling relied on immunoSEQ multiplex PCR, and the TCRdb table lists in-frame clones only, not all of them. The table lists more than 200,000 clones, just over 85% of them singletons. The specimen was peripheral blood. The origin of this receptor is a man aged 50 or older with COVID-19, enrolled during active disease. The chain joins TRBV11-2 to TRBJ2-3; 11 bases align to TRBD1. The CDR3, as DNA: TGTGCCAGCAGCCAGGCGGGACAGGGGGTAGATACGCAGTATTTT. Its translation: CASSQAGQGVDTQYF. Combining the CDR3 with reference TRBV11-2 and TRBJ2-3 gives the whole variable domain EAGVAQSPRYKIIEKRQSVAFWCNPISGHATLYWYQQILGQGPKLLIQFQNNGVVDDSQLPKDRFSAERLKGVDSTLKIQPAKLEDSAVYLCASSQAGQGVDTQYFGPGTRLTVL.